The 2 T cell receptor beta chains in this list originate from one sample, sequenced in a study of T cells in Graves' hyperthyroidism and ophthalmopathy. Amplification of TCR beta CDR3 regions was performed using RNA transcripts as template. With the HTBI primer set, the TCR CDR3 went through a first round of RT-PCR. One entry per CDR3 protein results from TCRdb running MiXCR on the multiplex PCR reads. The repertoire holds about 400,000 distinct CDR3 sequences, with around 13% as singletons. Material for sequencing was blood. Receptors originate from a woman between 18 and 30 years old with Graves' hyperthyroidism.

This clonotype showed up many times. CDR3: CASSYYQGTQYF. CDR3 in DNA: TGTGCCAGCAGTTACTATCAGGGTACGCAGTATTTT. The chain couples TRBV6-2 or TRBV6-3 to TRBJ2-3; D perhaps matches TRBD1 (5 bases). This CDR3 is 12 amino acids long. V was shortened by 1 base and J by 8 bases, with 7 bases between the two germline ends. Germline CDR1 is MNHEY and CDR2 is SVGEGT.

At least ten counts were recorded for this clonotype. The CDR3 coding sequence is TGTGCCAGCAGCTTAACAGCGGGATACACCGGGGAGCTGTTTTTT. This gives the protein CASSLTAGYTGELFF. The chain joins TRBV7-3 to TRBJ2-2; TRBD2 matches at 7 bases. There are 15 residues in the CDR3. CDR1 is SGHTA and CDR2 is FQGTGA in the germline V gene. V was clipped by 0 bases and J by 3 bases; unmatched bases: 1.